This T cell receptor (beta chain) comes out of a study of T cells in Graves' hyperthyroidism and ophthalmopathy. From RNA transcripts, TCR beta CDR3 regions were amplified. A first-round RT-PCR of the TCR CDR3 used the HTBI primer set. Each CDR3 protein is one row after TCRdb ran MiXCR on the multiplex PCR reads. Here the sample spans 300,000 to 400,000 distinct CDR3 sequences, approximately 18% being singletons. The CDR3 extends over 15 amino acids. J gave up 4 bases and V 6 bases, and 1 base lay outside the gene matches. Germline V CDR1 and CDR2: MNHNS, SASEGT. Investigators excluded patients with uncontrolled infection, other autoimmune disease, pregnancy or lactation. On the basis of clinical symptoms, serum thyroxine and TRAb, thyroid ultrasound and orbital computed tomography, diagnoses were made. Fresh peripheral blood, 7.5 to 10 ml, was the source of the PBMCs. This clonotype was seen a few times.

The TCR originated in a young man with Graves' ophthalmopathy. What was sequenced was blood. The J gene is TRBJ2-1, the V gene TRBV6-1, with TRBD2 matching over 15 bases. In nucleotides, the CDR3 is TGTGCCAGCAGGGGACTAGCGGGGGGTTACAATGAGCAGTTCTTC. This codes for CASRGLAGGYNEQFF.